A selection of T cell receptor beta chains follows, all from one sample in a study of T cells in tumors after PD-1 blockade. Method: immunoSEQ multiplex PCR; TCRdb's copy keeps in-frame clones and lacks some. The sample includes approximately 6,200 clones, roughly 85% of them seen just once. The sequences come from PBMCs, collected after anti-PD-1 therapy. These receptors were collected from a human donor with advanced basal cell or squamous cell carcinoma (not recorded which). Each CDR3 is given with its conserved first and last residue. The order of the fields is clone size, J gene, V gene, D gene, CDR3 protein, CDR3 DNA. D genes are given only for firm matches. Size values are once, few and many counts, or a class for expanded clones, and some rows have none.

abundance: once; j_gene: TRBJ2-6; v_gene: TRBV3-1/TRBV3-2; d_gene: TRBD1; CDR3aa: CASSQRGQGARGANVLTF; CDR3nt: TGTGCCAGCAGCCAACGGGGACAGGGGGCGAGGGGGGCCAACGTCCTGACTTTC
abundance: -; j_gene: TRBJ2-7; v_gene: TRBV4-3; d_gene: -; CDR3aa: CASSQDRVFSYEQYF; CDR3nt: TGCGCCAGCAGCCAAGACAGGGTTTTTTCCTACGAGCAGTACTTC
abundance: -; j_gene: TRBJ2-1; v_gene: TRBV12-2; d_gene: -; CDR3aa: CASRSPGSGGACYNEQFF; CDR3nt: TGTGCAAGTCGCTCCCCAGGTAGCGGGGGGGCTTGCTACAATGAGCAGTTCTTC
abundance: -; j_gene: TRBJ1-2; v_gene: TRBV24-1; d_gene: TRBD1; CDR3aa: CATSEGTGRGYTF; CDR3nt: TGTGCCACCAGTGAGGGGACAGGTCGTGGCTACACCTTC
abundance: -; j_gene: TRBJ2-1; v_gene: TRBV4-3; d_gene: -; CDR3aa: CASSQGNEYNEQFF; CDR3nt: TGCGCCAGCAGCCAAGGGAACGAGTACAATGAGCAGTTCTTC
abundance: -; j_gene: TRBJ1-2; v_gene: TRBV19; d_gene: -; CDR3aa: CASTQTAYGYTF; CDR3nt: TGTGCCAGTACCCAGACAGCCTATGGCTACACCTTC
abundance: -; j_gene: TRBJ2-7; v_gene: TRBV7-8; d_gene: TRBD1; CDR3aa: CASSIHGQGNYEQYF; CDR3nt: TGTGCCAGCAGCATCCACGGACAGGGCAACTACGAGCAGTACTTC
abundance: -; j_gene: TRBJ1-6; v_gene: TRBV9; d_gene: -; CDR3aa: CASSVPNSPLHF; CDR3nt: TGTGCCAGCAGCGTACCGAATTCACCCCTCCACTTT
abundance: -; j_gene: TRBJ1-2; v_gene: TRBV10-1; d_gene: -; CDR3aa: CASSESFGGSYTF; CDR3nt: TGCGCCAGCAGTGAGTCGTTTGGAGGGAGCTACACCTTC
abundance: -; j_gene: TRBJ2-2; v_gene: TRBV3-1/TRBV3-2; d_gene: -; CDR3aa: CASSQEIGELFF; CDR3nt: TGTGCCAGCAGCCAAGAAATCGGGGAGCTGTTTTTT
abundance: -; j_gene: TRBJ2-3; v_gene: TRBV5-6; d_gene: TRBD1; CDR3aa: CASSPTGTGSYTQYF; CDR3nt: TGTGCCAGCAGCCCGACCGGGACAGGGTCTTATACGCAGTATTTT
abundance: -; j_gene: TRBJ2-3; v_gene: TRBV27; d_gene: -; CDR3aa: CASSLSRASTDTQYF; CDR3nt: TGTGCCAGCAGTTTATCGCGGGCTAGCACAGATACGCAGTATTTT
abundance: -; j_gene: TRBJ2-5; v_gene: TRBV27; d_gene: -; CDR3aa: CASSFAETQYF; CDR3nt: TGTGCCAGCAGTTTTGCAGAGACCCAGTACTTC
abundance: -; j_gene: TRBJ2-2; v_gene: TRBV19; d_gene: TRBD1; CDR3aa: CASNSGTGFPGELFF; CDR3nt: TGTGCCAGTAATTCCGGGACAGGGTTCCCCGGGGAGCTGTTTTTT
abundance: once; j_gene: TRBJ2-1; v_gene: TRBV19; d_gene: -; CDR3aa: CASSTARHAMGEQFF; CDR3nt: TGTGCCAGTAGTACGGCTAGACACGCTATGGGTGAGCAGTTCTTC
abundance: -; j_gene: TRBJ1-3; v_gene: TRBV11-3; d_gene: -; CDR3aa: CASSADFSGNTIYF; CDR3nt: TGTGCCAGCAGCGCGGACTTCTCTGGAAACACCATATATTTT
abundance: -; j_gene: TRBJ1-5; v_gene: TRBV12-3/TRBV12-4; d_gene: -; CDR3aa: CASSLAWGQPQHF; CDR3nt: TGTGCCAGCAGTTTAGCGTGGGGGCAACCCCAGCATTTT
abundance: few; j_gene: TRBJ1-6; v_gene: TRBV28; d_gene: -; CDR3aa: CASSLGQGRTPLHF; CDR3nt: TGTGCCAGCAGTTTAGGGCAGGGTCGGACACCCCTCCACTTT
abundance: -; j_gene: TRBJ2-1; v_gene: TRBV7-6; d_gene: TRBD1; CDR3aa: CASSGRTGLGGEQFF; CDR3nt: TGTGCCAGCTCTGGCCGGACAGGCCTGGGTGGTGAGCAGTTCTTC
abundance: -; j_gene: TRBJ1-2; v_gene: TRBV28; d_gene: -; CDR3aa: CASTTTQGIDNYGYTF; CDR3nt: TGTGCCAGCACTACGACCCAGGGAATTGATAACTATGGCTACACCTTC
abundance: -; j_gene: TRBJ1-4; v_gene: TRBV6-5; d_gene: -; CDR3aa: CASSYGGRGSEKLFF; CDR3nt: TGTGCCAGCAGTTACGGCGGCAGGGGAAGTGAAAAACTGTTTTTT
abundance: -; j_gene: TRBJ1-6; v_gene: TRBV28; d_gene: -; CDR3aa: CASSFEDRNSPLHF; CDR3nt: TGTGCCAGCAGTTTTGAAGACAGAAATTCACCCCTCCACTTT
abundance: -; j_gene: TRBJ2-3; v_gene: TRBV28; d_gene: TRBD1; CDR3aa: CASSLWGTGPTDTQYF; CDR3nt: TGTGCCAGCAGTTTATGGGGGACAGGGCCCACAGATACGCAGTATTTT
abundance: -; j_gene: TRBJ2-3; v_gene: TRBV5-6; d_gene: -; CDR3aa: CASSLAGITDTQYF; CDR3nt: TGTGCCAGCAGCTTGGCGGGGATCACAGATACGCAGTATTTT
abundance: -; j_gene: TRBJ1-4; v_gene: TRBV4-1; d_gene: TRBD1; CDR3aa: CASSQHRQGSTNEKLFF; CDR3nt: TGCGCCAGCAGCCAACACCGACAGGGCTCAACTAATGAAAAACTGTTTTTT
abundance: -; j_gene: TRBJ2-5; v_gene: TRBV7-6; d_gene: TRBD1; CDR3aa: CASSLGSRQGRRETQYF; CDR3nt: TGTGCCAGCAGCTTGGGGTCCAGACAGGGGCGCAGGGAGACCCAGTACTTC
abundance: -; j_gene: TRBJ1-6; v_gene: TRBV19; d_gene: TRBD1; CDR3aa: CASSPTPGQDNSPLHF; CDR3nt: TGTGCCAGTAGCCCAACTCCGGGACAGGATAATTCACCCCTCCACTTT
abundance: few; j_gene: TRBJ2-2; v_gene: TRBV5-6; d_gene: -; CDR3aa: CASSLAGTGELFF; CDR3nt: TGTGCCAGCAGCTTGGCGGGCACCGGGGAGCTGTTTTTT
abundance: -; j_gene: TRBJ2-3; v_gene: TRBV6-6; d_gene: TRBD2; CDR3aa: CASSAPTGGGGTSDTDTQYF; CDR3nt: TGTGCCAGCAGCGCTCCGACGGGTGGGGGGGGAACTTCGGACACAGATACGCAGTATTTT
abundance: -; j_gene: TRBJ2-1; v_gene: TRBV2; d_gene: -; CDR3aa: CASSERFNEQFF; CDR3nt: TGTGCCAGCAGTGAACGGTTCAATGAGCAGTTCTTC
abundance: -; j_gene: TRBJ2-1; v_gene: TRBV24-1; d_gene: -; CDR3aa: CATSVFGNEQFF; CDR3nt: TGTGCCACCAGTGTCTTCGGTAATGAGCAGTTCTTC